Listed here is a single T cell receptor beta chain. The antigen remains unidentified. This sample was included in a study of T cells expressing NK-cell markers. Study background: Of eight sequenced donors, seven were HCMV-seropositive and one HCMV-seronegative.

Overall study findings and caveats: Whether expanded NKG2C+ T cell clones were HCMV specific stayed uncertain.

Using the 5' RACE reads, TCRdb records one entry per CDR3 protein without DNA. This table lists around 380,000 distinct CDR3 sequences. This CDR3 region has 12 residues. This clonotype was sampled from a woman between 50 and 59 years old in good health. This chain links TRBV12-3 or TRBV12-4 with TRBJ1-2. The sample comprised blood T cells: a sorted CD56 or NKG2C T cell subset, CD4+ or CD8+ T cells, or bulk PBMC T cells (not recorded which). The CDR3 here is CASSRSNYGYTF.